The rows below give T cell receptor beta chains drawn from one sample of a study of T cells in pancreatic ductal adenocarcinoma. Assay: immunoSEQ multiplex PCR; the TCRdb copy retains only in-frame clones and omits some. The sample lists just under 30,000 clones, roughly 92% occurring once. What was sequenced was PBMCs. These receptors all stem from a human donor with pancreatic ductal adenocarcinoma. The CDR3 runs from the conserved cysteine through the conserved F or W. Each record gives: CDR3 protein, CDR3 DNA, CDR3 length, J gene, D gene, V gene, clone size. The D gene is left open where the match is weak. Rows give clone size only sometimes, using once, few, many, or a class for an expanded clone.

CDR3: CAFRSSSNQPQHF; DNA: TGTGCCTTTCGGTCTTCCAGCAATCAGCCCCAGCATTTT; length: 13; J: TRBJ1-5; D: -; V: TRBV30; size: -
CDR3: CASSPGTSGRASYEQYF; DNA: TGTGCCAGCAGTCCCGGGACTAGCGGGAGGGCGTCCTACGAGCAGTACTTC; length: 17; J: TRBJ2-7; D: TRBD2; V: TRBV28; size: -
CDR3: CALEGASVSYEQYF; DNA: TGTGCCTTAGAAGGGGCCTCCGTTTCCTACGAGCAGTACTTC; length: 14; J: TRBJ2-7; D: -; V: TRBV30; size: -
CDR3: CARARLGTGANVLTF; DNA: TGTGCCAGAGCTCGGCTGGGCACTGGGGCCAACGTCCTGACTTTC; length: 15; J: TRBJ2-6; D: -; V: TRBV2; size: -
CDR3: CASSSTGGHTGELFF; DNA: TGTGCCAGCAGCTCGACAGGGGGCCACACCGGGGAGCTGTTTTTT; length: 15; J: TRBJ2-2; D: TRBD1; V: TRBV7-3; size: -
CDR3: CATSRDKWSMNTEAFF; DNA: TGTGCCACCAGCAGAGATAAATGGTCCATGAACACTGAAGCTTTCTTT; length: 16; J: TRBJ1-1; D: -; V: TRBV15; size: -
CDR3: CASETIQGGGTEAFF; DNA: TGTGCCAGCGAGACCATTCAAGGGGGTGGCACTGAAGCTTTCTTT; length: 15; J: TRBJ1-1; D: -; V: TRBV2; size: -
CDR3: CASSETEAVSEQYF; DNA: TGTGCCAGCAGTGAAACAGAAGCGGTGAGTGAGCAGTACTTC; length: 14; J: TRBJ2-7; D: -; V: TRBV6-1; size: -
CDR3: CASSTGTSLETQYF; DNA: TGTGCCAGCAGTACAGGGACCTCTCTGGAGACCCAGTACTTC; length: 14; J: TRBJ2-5; D: -; V: TRBV28; size: -
CDR3: CASSQDLPSAGELFF; DNA: TGCGCCAGCAGCCAAGATTTACCGAGTGCCGGGGAGCTGTTTTTT; length: 15; J: TRBJ2-2; D: -; V: TRBV4-3; size: -
CDR3: CASSPRGTEAFF; DNA: TGTGCCAGCAGCCCTCGTGGCACTGAAGCTTTCTTT; length: 12; J: TRBJ1-1; D: -; V: TRBV9; size: -
CDR3: CASSPTSGSRETQYF; DNA: TGTGCCAGCTCACCGACTAGCGGGAGCCGTGAGACCCAGTACTTC; length: 15; J: TRBJ2-5; D: TRBD2; V: TRBV18; size: -
CDR3: CASGGQYSYEQYF; DNA: TGTGCCAGCGGGGGACAGTACTCCTACGAGCAGTACTTC; length: 13; J: TRBJ2-7; D: TRBD1; V: TRBV28; size: once
CDR3: CASSETGDTDTQYF; DNA: TGTGCCAGCAGTGAGACAGGGGACACAGATACGCAGTATTTT; length: 14; J: TRBJ2-3; D: TRBD1; V: TRBV6-4; size: -
CDR3: CASRKQGLGEETQYF; DNA: TGTGCCAGCAGGAAACAGGGGCTGGGTGAAGAGACCCAGTACTTC; length: 15; J: TRBJ2-5; D: TRBD1; V: TRBV7-2; size: -
CDR3: CSVVTGLEGYTF; DNA: TGCAGCGTTGTGACAGGGCTTGAAGGCTACACCTTC; length: 12; J: TRBJ1-2; D: TRBD1; V: TRBV29-1; size: -
CDR3: CASSMPGWSPFYGYTF; DNA: TGTGCCAGTAGTATGCCCGGGTGGTCCCCCTTCTATGGCTACACCTTC; length: 16; J: TRBJ1-2; D: -; V: TRBV19; size: -
CDR3: CASSLRPDSYEQYF; DNA: TGTGCCAGCAGCTTGAGGCCAGACTCCTACGAGCAGTACTTC; length: 14; J: TRBJ2-7; D: -; V: TRBV5-6; size: -
CDR3: CAWSGTGQPQHF; DNA: TGTGCCTGGAGTGGGACCGGTCAGCCCCAGCATTTT; length: 12; J: TRBJ1-5; D: -; V: TRBV30; size: -
CDR3: CASSQEGQGVNYGYTF; DNA: TGCGCCAGCAGCCAAGAGGGACAGGGGGTTAACTATGGCTACACCTTC; length: 16; J: TRBJ1-2; D: TRBD1; V: TRBV4-1; size: -
CDR3: CASGFPSSSYEQYF; DNA: TGTGCCAGCGGTTTCCCATCAAGCTCCTACGAGCAGTACTTC; length: 14; J: TRBJ2-7; D: -; V: TRBV2; size: -
CDR3: CASSSQGNTIYF; DNA: TGTGCCAGCAGCTCCCAGGGAAACACCATATATTTT; length: 12; J: TRBJ1-3; D: -; V: TRBV5-6; size: -
CDR3: CASSPLPPGSDHEQYF; DNA: TGTGCCAGCAGTCCTCTCCCGCCCGGGTCGGACCACGAGCAGTACTTC; length: 16; J: TRBJ2-7; D: -; V: TRBV27; size: -
CDR3: CASRYRALRYF; DNA: TGTGCCAGCAGGTATCGGGCTCTCCGGTACTTC; length: 11; J: TRBJ2-5; D: -; V: TRBV27; size: -